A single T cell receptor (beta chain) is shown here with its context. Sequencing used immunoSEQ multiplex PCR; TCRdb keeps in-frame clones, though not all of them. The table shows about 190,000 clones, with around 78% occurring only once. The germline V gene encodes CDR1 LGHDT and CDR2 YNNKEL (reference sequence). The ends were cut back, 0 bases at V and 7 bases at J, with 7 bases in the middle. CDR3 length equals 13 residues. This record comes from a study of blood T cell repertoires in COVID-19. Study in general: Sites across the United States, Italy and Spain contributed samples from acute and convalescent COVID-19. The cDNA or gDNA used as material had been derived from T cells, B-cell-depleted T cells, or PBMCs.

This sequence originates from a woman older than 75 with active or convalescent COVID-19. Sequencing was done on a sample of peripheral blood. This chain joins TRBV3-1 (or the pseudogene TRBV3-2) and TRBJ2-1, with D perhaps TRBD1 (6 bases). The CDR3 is CASSQEGANEQFF. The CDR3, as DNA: TGTGCCAGCAGCCAAGAGGGGGCAAATGAGCAGTTCTTC.